This TCR beta chain was captured in a study of beta chain features in type 1 diabetes. Looking at the study overall: Patients shared similar age, gender and cell yields with healthy donors.

CDR1 is SGDLS, CDR2 YYNGEE, per germline. CDR3 size: 15 residues. Trimming shortened V by 4 bases and J by 0 bases, and 11 bases separated the two germline ends. This clone was counted between two and nine times. Every isolated RNA sample was fully reverse transcribed, so sequencing captured expressed TCRB transcripts. The data were produced by immunoSEQ multiplex PCR, yet TCRdb's version contains in-frame clones alone and is incomplete. The sample consists of roughly 310,000 clones, 8% to 13% of them appearing once. This receptor was obtained from a woman aged 30 to 39 in good health. The J gene is TRBJ2-1, the V gene TRBV9, with D possibly being TRBD2 (6 bases). The sample was naive CD4+ T cells from blood. CDR3: CASSTAGGSYNEQFF. The DNA of the CDR3 is TGTGCCAGCAGCACGGCCGGGGGCTCCTACAATGAGCAGTTCTTC.